This TCR beta chain comes out of a study of blood T cell repertoires in COVID-19. Across the study: PBMCs, B-cell-depleted T cells, or T cells were the source of the cDNA or gDNA that made up the material.

Profiling relied on immunoSEQ multiplex PCR, and the TCRdb table lists in-frame clones only, not all of them. Of hundreds of thousands of clones in the sample, about 86% were seen once. With V trimmed by 7 bases and J by 5 bases, 13 bases remained unmatched. The CDR3 runs to 15 residues. Germline V CDR1 and CDR2: LNHDA, SQIVND (reference sequence). This receptor was identified in a woman in her forties or fifties with acute or convalescent COVID-19. Sequencing was carried out using peripheral blood. The gene calls are TRBV19 and TRBJ1-2; 7 nucleotides match TRBD1. CDR3 sequence reads: CASTRGDSEFYGYTF. The CDR3 nucleotides are TGTGCCAGTACTCGAGGGGACAGCGAATTTTATGGCTACACCTTC.